A selection of T cell receptor beta chains follows, all from one sample in a study. In TCRdb, the 5' RACE reads were re-called with MiXCR into one record per CDR3 protein. This sample carries approximately 50,000 distinct CDR3 sequences, less than 30% of them seen once, and the ten largest clones take 2% to 2.5%. Sequencing input: tumor-infiltrating Tregs sorted from the breast tumor. The receptors shown here come from a female donor with breast cancer. CDR3s include the opening cysteine and the closing phenylalanine or tryptophan. A D gene is named only where the DNA matches it firmly. The size field is filled for only some rows; it gives once, few, many or a size class.

clone_size,v_call,d_call,j_call,cdr3_aa,cdr3_nt
many,TRBV7-9,.,TRBJ2-1,CASSQGVTAQFF,TGTGCCAGCAGCCAGGGCGTCACCGCGCAGTTCTTC
.,TRBV29-1,TRBD2,TRBJ2-1,CSVERGLAGVNEQFF,TGCAGCGTTGAAAGGGGACTAGCGGGAGTCAATGAGCAGTTCTTC
few,TRBV4-1,TRBD1,TRBJ1-4,CASSQSGQGWEKLFF,TGCGCCAGCAGTCAATCGGGACAGGGTTGGGAAAAACTGTTTTTT
many,TRBV12-3/TRBV12-4,.,TRBJ2-7,CASSQLEVYEQYF,TGTGCCAGCAGTCAACTAGAAGTCTACGAGCAGTACTTC
.,TRBV28,TRBD1,TRBJ2-7,CASSGRDRGFDEQYF,TGTGCCAGCAGTGGCCGGGACAGGGGGTTTGACGAGCAGTACTTC
few,TRBV11-2,.,TRBJ2-2,CASSRIRGNTGELFF,TGTGCCAGCAGCCGTATCCGGGGGAACACCGGGGAGCTGTTTTTT
.,TRBV4-2,.,TRBJ2-5,CASSRKGGGEETQYF,TGCGCCAGCAGCCGGAAGGGGGGGGGAGAAGAGACCCAGTACTTC
.,TRBV9,TRBD1,TRBJ1-1,CASSEQGAGTEAFF,TGTGCCAGCAGCGAACAGGGGGCTGGCACTGAAGCTTTCTTT
few,TRBV5-1,.,TRBJ1-2,CASSPAFGVGGYTF,TGCGCCAGCAGCCCGGCTTTCGGGGTAGGGGGCTACACCTTC
few,TRBV12-3/TRBV12-4,.,TRBJ1-2,CASSLADSSYGYTF,TGTGCCAGCAGTTTAGCTGACTCGAGCTATGGCTACACCTTC
.,TRBV6-5,.,TRBJ1-1,CASSSRWESNTEAFF,TGTGCCAGCAGTAGCCGATGGGAATCGAACACTGAAGCTTTCTTT
few,TRBV28,TRBD1,TRBJ2-5,CASSSLRQGVETQYF,TGTGCCAGCAGCTCCCTCAGACAGGGGGTAGAGACCCAGTACTTC
few,TRBV20-1,TRBD2,TRBJ2-7,CSASTASGSGEQYF,TGCAGTGCTAGTACGGCCAGCGGGAGCGGCGAGCAGTACTTC
.,TRBV3-1,TRBD2,TRBJ2-3,CASRPTSGVIDTQYF,TGTGCCAGCAGACCGACTAGCGGGGTGATAGATACGCAGTATTTT
.,TRBV3-1,.,TRBJ2-1,CASGQVAHEQFF,TGTGCCAGCGGCCAAGTGGCTCATGAGCAGTTCTTC
few,TRBV18,.,TRBJ1-1,CASSPRRALNTEAFF,TGTGCCAGCTCACCGCGCAGGGCCCTGAACACTGAAGCTTTCTTT
.,TRBV28,TRBD2,TRBJ2-1,CASRRTSGRGFF,TGTGCCAGCAGGAGAACTAGCGGGAGAGGGTTCTTC
many,TRBV5-8,.,TRBJ2-7,CASSRNYEQYF,TGTGCCAGCAGTCGGAACTACGAGCAGTACTTC
many,TRBV7-9,.,TRBJ2-3,CASRRRGDTDTQYF,TGTGCCAGCAGGCGCAGGGGTGACACAGATACGCAGTATTTT
few,TRBV2,TRBD1,TRBJ2-7,CASTLLRVGTGGPYEQYF,TGTGCCAGCACTCTTCTCCGTGTCGGGACAGGGGGTCCCTACGAGCAGTACTTC
.,TRBV7-6,.,TRBJ2-5,CASSSSSWETQYF,TGTGCCAGCAGCTCAAGTAGTTGGGAGACCCAGTACTTC
medium-sized,TRBV12-3/TRBV12-4,TRBD1,TRBJ1-5,CASRPQGDNQPQHF,TGTGCCAGCAGACCTCAGGGGGACAATCAGCCCCAGCATTTT
.,TRBV11-2,.,TRBJ2-7,CASSPSGAATGCEQYF,TGTGCCAGCAGCCCCTCCGGAGCGGCAACGGGCTGCGAGCAGTACTTC
.,TRBV3-1,.,TRBJ1-6,CASSRVEMGVSPLHF,TGTGCCAGCAGCCGAGTGGAAATGGGTGTCTCACCCCTCCACTTT
.,TRBV6-5,TRBD2,TRBJ2-5,CASGRTSGPQETQYF,TGTGCCAGCGGCCGGACTAGCGGGCCTCAAGAGACCCAGTACTTC
.,TRBV4-2,TRBD2,TRBJ2-1,CASAQTSGQLSYNEQFF,TGTGCCAGCGCTCAGACTAGCGGCCAGCTATCCTACAATGAGCAGTTCTTC
.,TRBV5-1,.,TRBJ1-1,CASSLEARDLPFF,TGCGCCAGCAGCTTGGAGGCCCGGGACCTGCCTTTCTTT
.,TRBV5-1,.,TRBJ2-2,CTSSSGQNTGELFF,TGCACCAGCAGCTCCGGACAAAACACCGGGGAGCTGTTTTTT
few,TRBV7-2,.,TRBJ2-1,CASSLGPGTYNEQFF,TGTGCCAGCAGCTTAGGCCCCGGGACCTACAATGAGCAGTTCTTC